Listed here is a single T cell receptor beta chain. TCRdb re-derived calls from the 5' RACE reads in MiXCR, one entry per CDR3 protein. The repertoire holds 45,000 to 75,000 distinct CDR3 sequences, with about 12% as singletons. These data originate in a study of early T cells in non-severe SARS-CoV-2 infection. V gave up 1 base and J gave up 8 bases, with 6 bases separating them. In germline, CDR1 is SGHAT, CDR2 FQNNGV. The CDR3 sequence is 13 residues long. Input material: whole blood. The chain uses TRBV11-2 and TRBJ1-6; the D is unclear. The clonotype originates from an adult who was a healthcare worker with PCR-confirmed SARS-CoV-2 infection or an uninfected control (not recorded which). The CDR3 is CASSLGRDSPLHF. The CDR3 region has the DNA TGTGCCAGCAGCTTAGGTCGAGATTCACCCCTCCACTTT.